The 21 T cell receptor beta chains presented below share a single source sample, sequenced in a study of blood T cell repertoires in COVID-19. This table comes from immunoSEQ multiplex PCR, and its TCRdb copy is limited to in-frame clones, with some not included. The data show 150,000 to 200,000 clones, 85% to 90% seen once. The sequenced sample consisted of peripheral blood. These receptors were collected from a man between 18 and 35 years old with active or convalescent COVID-19.

This clone showed up just a few times. The J gene is TRBJ1-6, the V gene TRBV7-9, with D tentatively TRBD1 (6 bases). The CDR3 runs 18 residues. Trimming removed 4 bases from V and 3 bases from J, with 19 bases in between. Germline V gives CDR1 SEHNR, CDR2 FQNEAQ (reference sequence). The CDR3 nucleotides are TGTGCCAGCAGCTCTCGAGAGGGGCAGGGGAACTATAATTCACCCCTCCACTTT. Amino acid sequence: CASSSREGQGNYNSPLHF. The full variable domain, completed using reference TRBV7-9 and TRBJ1-6, is DTGVSQNPRHKITKRGQNVTFRCDPISEHNRLYWYRQTLGQGPEFLTYFQNEAQLEKSRLLSDRFSAERPKGSFSTLEIQRTEQGDSAMYLCASSSREGQGNYNSPLHFGNGTRLTVT.

The CDR3 DNA reads as TGTGCCACCAGTGGACAAACAGGGAACGGCTACACCTTC. Amino acid sequence: CATSGQTGNGYTF. The V gene is TRBV24-1, the J gene TRBJ1-2; a possible D gene is TRBD1 (6 bases). The CDR3 has 13 residues. Trimming took off 5 bases at V and 8 bases at J, with 14 bases between the two ends. Germline-derived CDR1 and CDR2 are KGHDR and SFDVKD.

V gene TRBV20-1 combines with J gene TRBJ1-1; D is unresolved. Germline CDR1 DFQATT, CDR2 SNEGSKA (reference sequence). The ends were cut back, 3 bases at V and 2 bases at J, with 16 bases in the middle. The CDR3 spans 15 residues. The CDR3 nucleotides read TGCAGTGCTAGTTCGGCCAACACAGCAAACACTGAAGCTTTCTTT. This translates into CSASSANTANTEAFF.

CDR3 residues: CASRGGLAETQYF. The DNA for the CDR3 is TGCGCCAGCAGAGGGGGACTAGCGGAGACCCAGTACTTC. The chain employs TRBV4-1 and TRBJ2-5, with 10 positions matching TRBD2. The CDR3 loop spans 13 amino acids. The germline gives CDR1 MGHRA, CDR2 YSYEKL. V trimming: 6 bases; J trimming: 5 bases; junction bases outside the gene matches: 3.

The V and J genes are TRBV28 and TRBJ1-2; D unresolved. CDR1 is MDHEN, CDR2 SYDVKM, per germline. The CDR3 totals 15 residues. V shed 7 bases and J shed 8 bases, with 23 bases lying between them. In DNA form, the CDR3 reads TGTGCCAGCACCCTATATGGCCGGGGAGAGGAAGGCTACACCTTC. It specifies CASTLYGRGEEGYTF.

The chain carries TRBV18 and TRBJ2-7; D may be TRBD1 (6 bases). V gave up 2 bases and J gave up 2 bases, with 7 bases separating them. The CDR3 has 13 residues. Germline V CDR1 and CDR2: KGHSH, LQKENI. The CDR3 loop reads CASSPDRTYEQYV. The CDR3 coding sequence is TGTGCCAGCTCACCAGACAGGACCTACGAGCAGTACGTC.

This chain uses TRBV9 with TRBJ1-3; tentatively, D is TRBD1 (6 bases). This CDR3 comprises 14 residues. CDR1 and CDR2 from the germline V gene are SGDLS and YYNGEE. The V gene lost 3 bases and the J gene lost 0 bases, with 7 bases spanning the gap. The CDR3 DNA sequence: TGTGCCAGCAGCGAACAGGGCTCTGGAAACACCATATATTTT. Protein: CASSEQGSGNTIYF.

The CDR3 DNA is TGTGCCAGCAGCCTACAGGGGAGCAATCAGCCCCAGCATTTT. Translation gives CASSLQGSNQPQHF. The chain joins TRBV2 to TRBJ1-5, with 7 bases that match TRBD1. V was clipped by 6 bases and J by 1 base; unmatched bases: 3. There are 14 residues in the CDR3. CDR1 is SNHLY, CDR2 FYNNEI, per germline.

The chain has TRBV2 and TRBJ2-1; 7 bases are shared with TRBD2. V lost 7 bases to trimming and J lost 2 bases; unmatched junction nucleotides: 8. The CDR3 consists of 15 residues. Germline V lookup: CDR1 SNHLY, CDR2 FYNNEI. CDR3 sequence (DNA): TGTGCCAGCATACCTGGCGGGGGAACCTACAATGAGCAGTTCTTC. Amino acid sequence: CASIPGGGTYNEQFF.

The sample holds a few counts of this clone. For the CDR3, the DNA is TGTGCCAGCAGTCCCCGCTCTAGCGTAGCGGTTGAGCAGTTCTTC. Its translation: CASSPRSSVAVEQFF. This rearrangement joins TRBV27 to TRBJ2-1, with D perhaps TRBD2 (6 bases). The CDR3 runs to 15 residues. The ends were cut back, 5 bases at V and 9 bases at J, with 20 bases in the middle. Germline V lookup: CDR1 MNHEY, CDR2 SMNVEV (reference sequence).

The chain combines TRBV28 with TRBJ2-3, with D possibly TRBD1 on 7 matching bases. Germline CDR1 is MDHEN and CDR2 is SYDVKM. The V end was cut by 7 bases, the J end by 3 bases, with 14 bases between. The CDR3 has 14 amino acids. CDR3 sequence (DNA): TGTGCCAGCAAGGAGGCAGGGGGGACAGATACGCAGTATTTT. Its protein product is CASKEAGGTDTQYF.

The genes are TRBV2 and TRBJ2-7; 10 bases match TRBD1. V gave up 0 bases and J gave up 3 bases; unmatched junction bases: 2. CDR3 length equals 15 residues. Germline CDR1 reads SNHLY; CDR2 reads FYNNEI. In DNA, the CDR3 is TGTGCCAGCAGTGAAGCGCGGGACAGGGGCTACGAGCAGTACTTC. Protein sequence: CASSEARDRGYEQYF.

This clone was counted only a few times. The chain couples TRBV5-1 to TRBJ1-5; tentatively, D is TRBD1 (5 bases). The CDR3 contains 14 residues. With 4 bases removed from V and 4 bases from J, the gap between germline ends came to 12 bases. The V gene's germline CDR1 is SGHRS and CDR2 YFSETQ. CDR3 protein: CASSAGSGNQPQHF. The CDR3 coding sequence is TGCGCCAGCAGCGCAGGGTCTGGGAATCAGCCCCAGCATTTT.

The J gene is TRBJ2-2, the V gene TRBV12-3 or TRBV12-4, with TRBD1 identical over 10 bases. CDR3 length: 13 residues. Trimming cost V 6 bases and J 8 bases; bases outside gene matches: 3. CDR3 loop: CASRRDRGGELFF. The CDR3 DNA is TGTGCCAGCAGAAGGGACAGGGGAGGGGAGCTGTTTTTT.

Only a few counts were recorded for this clone. DNA for the CDR3: TGTGCCAGCAGCTTTACGGGGATGGGGGAAAAACTGTTTTTT. This encodes CASSFTGMGEKLFF. This chain links TRBV7-2 with TRBJ1-4, with D unresolved. CDR3 length: 14 amino acids. The V gene lost 3 bases and the J gene lost 8 bases, with 13 bases spanning the gap. CDR1 and CDR2 (germline): SGHTA, FQGNSA.

CDR3 coding DNA: TGTGCCAGCAGCCAAGGGGGAACAGGGCTGTCGATCAATCAGCCCCAGCATTTT. Encoded protein: CASSQGGTGLSINQPQHF. The rearrangement uses TRBV3-1 (or the pseudogene TRBV3-2) and TRBJ1-5; tentatively, D is TRBD1 (6 bases). Per germline, CDR1 LGHDT and CDR2 YNNKEL (reference sequence). The CDR3 runs 18 residues. Trimming took 1 base from V and 3 from J, leaving 19 bases between them.

V usage is TRBV27 and J usage is TRBJ1-5; possible D gene TRBD1, 5 bases. CDR1 is MNHEY, CDR2 SMNVEV, per germline (reference sequence). Trimming removed 4 bases at V and 4 bases at J, with 23 bases between. This CDR3 is built from 18 residues. In DNA form, the CDR3 reads TGTGCCAGCAGTTCCACCATCCACCTGGCGGACAAAAATCAGCCCCAGCATTTT. It codes for CASSSTIHLADKNQPQHF.

The CDR3 region is CASSSGTGTTYEQYV. DNA for the CDR3: TGCGCCAGCAGCTCCGGGACAGGGACGACCTACGAGCAGTACGTC. The J gene is TRBJ2-7, the V gene TRBV5-1, with 9 bases identical to TRBD1. The V segment lost 3 bases and the J segment 2 bases; nucleotides outside the gene matches: 6. The CDR3 has 15 amino acids. Germline V CDR1 and CDR2: SGHRS, YFSETQ.

The genes are TRBV7-2 and TRBJ2-5, with 9 nucleotides matching TRBD2. The CDR3 loop spans 17 amino acids. Trimming took 4 bases from V and 4 from J; bases not matched to a gene: 13. Per germline, CDR1 SGHTA and CDR2 FQGNSA. The CDR3 DNA is TGTGCCAGCAGCTCCCCTCGTCAGCGGGAGGTTGCAGAGACCCAGTACTTC. It translates to CASSSPRQREVAETQYF. The variable domain in full, with the rest retrieved from reference TRBV7-2 and TRBJ2-5, is GAGVSQSPSNKVTEKGKDVELRCDPISGHTALYWYRQSLGQGLEFLIYFQGNSAPDKSGLPSDRFSAERTGGSVSTLTIQRTQQEDSAVYLCASSSPRQREVAETQYFGPGTRLLVL.

This chain uses TRBV2 with TRBJ2-5, with D maybe TRBD1 (6 bases). This CDR3 spans 14 amino acids. V was cut by 6 bases and J by 4 bases, with 15 bases left in between. The germline gives CDR1 SNHLY, CDR2 FYNNEI. Here the CDR3 DNA reads TGTGCCAGCAGACCGGTACAGGGCTCAGAGACCCAGTACTTC. This sequence encodes CASRPVQGSETQYF.

The chain is built from TRBV5-5 and TRBJ1-2, with a possible D match to TRBD1 (6 bases). Germline V gene data show CDR1 as SGHKS and CDR2 as YYEKEE (reference sequence). The CDR3 runs 15 residues. Deletions cut 0 bases from V and 3 bases from J, with 12 bases between. Here the CDR3 reads CASSLVWDNDYGYTF. CDR3 in DNA: TGTGCCAGCAGCTTGGTCTGGGACAATGACTATGGCTACACCTTC.